The next 2 T cell receptor beta chains were all read from a single sample in a study of prognosis after radiotherapy for stage I lung cancer. TCR beta CDR3 was amplified from genomic DNA by two-round multiplex PCR. Amplification in first-round PCR relied on primers specific to each TRBV and TRBJ gene. MiXCR, applied by TCRdb to the multiplex PCR reads, yields one record per CDR3 protein. This sample has 9,500 to 15,000 distinct CDR3 sequences, with nearly 55% found just once. The source material was PBMCs, sampled before or after stereotactic body radiation therapy (not recorded which). Receptors originate from a donor aged 50 or older with non-small cell lung cancer.

This clonotype was seen only once. J is TRBJ2-7 and V is TRBV15; no firm D call. V dropped 1 base and J dropped 0 bases, with 10 bases sitting between them. CDR3 length: 15 residues. CDR1 and CDR2 from the germline V gene are LNHNV and YYDKDF (reference sequence). CDR3: CATSRVAYSSYEQYF. CDR3 DNA: TGTGCCACCAGCAGAGTTGCGTACAGCTCCTACGAGCAGTACTTC. Drawing the rest from reference TRBV15 and TRBJ2-7, the complete variable domain is DAMVIQNPRYQVTQFGKPVTLSCSQTLNHNVMYWYQQKSSQAPKLLFHYYDKDFNNEADTPDNFQSRRPNTSFCFLDIRSPGLGDTAMYLCATSRVAYSSYEQYFGPGTRLTVT.

The chain links TRBV20-1 to TRBJ1-2; 8 bases agree with TRBD1. V shed 7 bases and J 4 bases; nucleotides not matched to a gene: 11. The CDR3 is 14 residues long. Germline loops: CDR1 DFQATT, CDR2 SNEGSKA (reference sequence). Here the CDR3 DNA reads TGCAGTGTCCAGACAGGGGTAGGCGGCTATGGCTACACCTTC. Translating gives CSVQTGVGGYGYTF.